The source of this TCR beta chain is a study of T cells in Graves' hyperthyroidism and ophthalmopathy (dated by TCRdb to 2018 to 2020). Background on the whole study: A discovery cohort of about a hundred patients, roughly 43 with Graves' ophthalmopathy and 57 with stable Graves' hyperthyroidism, was used to find distinguishing TCR V-J signatures. An independent validation cohort of under 20 hyperthyroidism patients and about 15 patients who later progressed to ophthalmopathy tested prospective prediction of ophthalmopathy. The 90 to 100 discovery patients were randomly divided into training and test sets at a 7:3 ratio. In addition, the study compared T-cell repertoires in thyroid tissue and in blood from five or six Graves' hyperthyroidism patients. After blood sampling, hyperthyroidism patients were treated with methimazole at a starting dose of 30 mg daily, and ophthalmopathy patients were treated with high-dose intravenous methylprednisolone. According to the paper, TCR Vbeta CDR3 sequencing was carried out on roughly 130 peripheral blood samples, which came from over 40 ophthalmopathy, around 74 hyperthyroidism and approximately 17 progressor patients.

The TCR beta CDR3 regions were amplified from RNA transcripts. The TCR CDR3 was subjected to a first round of RT-PCR using the HTBI primer set and the Qiagen OneStep RT-PCR kit. Libraries were constructed in a second round of multiplex PCR, after which size selection and purification were performed. Paired-end sequencing of the libraries was performed with 100 bp reads on an Illumina HiSeq2000. The study's processing was this. SOAPnuke was used to process the raw data, removing reads that contained adapters or uncalled bases, had a mean Phred below 15, or lacked an exact match to the constant primer or identifier. High-quality paired reads were merged using COPE v1.2.5, and each unique nucleotide sequence was defined as a clonotype. MiTCR v1.1 was used to align clonotypes to the IMGT TRBV, TRBD and TRBJ reference segments. Only V-J combinations with frequency above 0.0001, covering 98% to 99.2% of repertoires, were analysed. A TCS score was defined as the ratio between F50 (clonal expansion) and ExV (chaos), using BLOSUM62-based TCRdist between CDR3 peptides within each V-J. Welch's t-statistics and random forest reduced around 550 V-J features to 10 to 15, which were used in a naive Bayes classifier (R e1071). The similarity between thyroid and blood repertoires was quantified using the Morisita-Horn index. The public sequencing data were trimmed at Q25 with fastp and processed into clonotypes with MiXCR by TCRdb, which kept only in-frame beta chains. Each entry merges the rows of one CDR3 protein and shows their most common DNA and genes. TCRdb, not the original authors, processed these V and J calls. The sample data list around 580,000 distinct CDR3 sequences, and about half of these were observed just once. Of the sample, about 8.3% falls within the top ten clones.

The CDR3 starts with the cysteine, ends with the phenylalanine, and has 15 residues. The entry retains the CDR3 DNA only, 45 bases that are in frame from base 1. V sheds 2 bases and J sheds 2 bases, leaving 14 bases between their ends. For CDR1 and CDR2, the germline V gene lists SGHRS and YFSETQ. Here is what the overall study found, with its caveats: Sample size was not statistically predetermined, and investigators were not blinded to group allocation. In validation, the model predicted progression to ophthalmopathy a median of roughly 6.5 months before onset, with approximately 68% sensitivity and more than 72% specificity. Ophthalmopathy was separated from stable hyperthyroidism by a 13 V-J signature model, with approximately 90% sensitivity and roughly 84% specificity obtained in cross-validation and 80%/75% obtained in testing. Most expanded thyroid clonotypes (frequency above 0.001) were also detected in blood, a finding suggesting that blood repertoires may reflect thyroid immune responses.

This clonotype was found many times. The antigen it recognizes is unknown. No quality values exist for individual bases; no much larger clone is one base distant. Stable Graves' hyperthyroidism was defined as the absence of progression to ophthalmopathy over 18 months of follow-up. Hyperthyroidism patients were aged 18 to 65 years and newly diagnosed, with disease duration of less than 2 months. The study excluded patients with uncontrolled infections, other autoimmune diseases, pregnancy or lactation. Diagnoses were based on clinical symptoms, serum thyroxine and TRAb, thyroid ultrasound and orbital computed tomography. Total RNA was extracted using Trizol reagent, and RNA quality was assessed on an Agilent 2100 Bioanalyzer.

Sample: peripheral blood or thyroid tissue (not recorded which). The chain employs TRBV5-1 and TRBJ2-7; a tentative D match to TRBD1 spans 5 bases. The sequence derives from a young woman with Graves' hyperthyroidism. This receptor has the CDR3 CASSFKQSRAYEQYF. The DNA sequence is as follows: TGCGCCAGCAGCTTTAAACAGAGCAGGGCCTACGAGCAGTACTTC.